This TCR beta chain appears in the sequencing data of a study of cytomegalovirus exposure and HLA in healthy donors. Looking at the study overall: The study placed approximately 78% of its 350 to 450 genotyped donors in the Caucasian-associated ancestry cluster. General study findings and limits: With further analysis later on, most CMV-associated TCR beta chains appeared HLA-restricted. Cytomegalovirus status was reportedly diagnosed by the classifier with high specificity and sensitivity.

A single count supports this clone. Its specificity is unknown. The CDR3 has 13 amino acids. Trimming stripped 3 bases from V and 5 bases from J, with 8 bases between. Germline V gene lookup returns CDR1 SGHDT and CDR2 YYEEEE. Vbeta (60) and Jbeta (13) primers were used in the PCR. Sequenced by immunoSEQ multiplex PCR; TCRdb stores in-frame clones only, minus some. The sample contains some 130,000 clones, approximately 70% of which appear only once. Specimen: PBMCs. The TCR comes from a human donor in good health. The chain joins TRBV5-6 to TRBJ2-2; D remains ambiguous. CDR3 amino acids: CASSSFRTGELFF. CDR3 nucleotides: TGTGCCAGCAGCTCCTTCAGAACCGGGGAGCTGTTTTTT.